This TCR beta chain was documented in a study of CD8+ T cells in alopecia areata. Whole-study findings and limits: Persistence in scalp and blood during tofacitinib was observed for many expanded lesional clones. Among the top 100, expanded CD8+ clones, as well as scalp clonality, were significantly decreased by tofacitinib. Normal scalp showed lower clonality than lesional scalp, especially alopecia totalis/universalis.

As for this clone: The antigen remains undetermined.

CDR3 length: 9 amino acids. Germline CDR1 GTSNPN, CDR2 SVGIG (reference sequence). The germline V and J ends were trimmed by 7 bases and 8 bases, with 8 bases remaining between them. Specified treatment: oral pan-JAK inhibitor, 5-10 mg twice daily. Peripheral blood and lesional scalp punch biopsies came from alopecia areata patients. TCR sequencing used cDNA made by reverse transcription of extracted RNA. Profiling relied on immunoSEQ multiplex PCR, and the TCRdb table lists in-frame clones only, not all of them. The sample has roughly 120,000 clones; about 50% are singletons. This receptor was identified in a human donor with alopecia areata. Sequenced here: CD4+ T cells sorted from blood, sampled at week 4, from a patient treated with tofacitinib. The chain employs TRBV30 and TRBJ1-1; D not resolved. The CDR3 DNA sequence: TGTGCCTCAAGCCAGGAAGCTTTCTTT. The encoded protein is CASSQEAFF. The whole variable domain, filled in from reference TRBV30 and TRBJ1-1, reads SQTIHQWPATLVQPVGSPLSLECTVEGTSNPNLYWYRQAAGRGLQLLFYSVGIGQISSEVPQNLSASRPQDRQFILSSKKLLLSDSGFYLCASSQEAFFGQGTRLTVV.